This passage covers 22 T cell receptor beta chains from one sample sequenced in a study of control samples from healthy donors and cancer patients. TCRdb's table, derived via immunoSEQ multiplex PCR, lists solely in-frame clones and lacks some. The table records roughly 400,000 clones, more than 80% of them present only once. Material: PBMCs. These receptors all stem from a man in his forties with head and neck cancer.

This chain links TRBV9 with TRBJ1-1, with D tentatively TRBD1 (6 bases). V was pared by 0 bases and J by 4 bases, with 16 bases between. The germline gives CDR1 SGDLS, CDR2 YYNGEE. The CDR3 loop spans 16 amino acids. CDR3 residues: CASSVGVGGLGTEAFF. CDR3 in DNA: TGTGCCAGCAGCGTAGGAGTCGGGGGGCTCGGCACTGAAGCTTTCTTT.

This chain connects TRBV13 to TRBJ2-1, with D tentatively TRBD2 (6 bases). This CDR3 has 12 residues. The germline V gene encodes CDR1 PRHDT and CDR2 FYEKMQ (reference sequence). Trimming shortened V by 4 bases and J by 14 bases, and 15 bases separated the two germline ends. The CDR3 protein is CASSYQERREFF. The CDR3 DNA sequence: TGTGCCAGCAGCTATCAAGAGAGGAGGGAGTTCTTC.

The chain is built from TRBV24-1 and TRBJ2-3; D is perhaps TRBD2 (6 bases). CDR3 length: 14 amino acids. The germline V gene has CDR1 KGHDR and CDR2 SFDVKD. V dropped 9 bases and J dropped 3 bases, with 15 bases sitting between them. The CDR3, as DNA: TGTGCCACCGGAGGGGATAGGACGACAGATACGCAGTATTTT. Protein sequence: CATGGDRTTDTQYF.

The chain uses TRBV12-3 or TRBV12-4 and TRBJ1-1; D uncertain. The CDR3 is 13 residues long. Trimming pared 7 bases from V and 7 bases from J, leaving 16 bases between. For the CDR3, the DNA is TGTGCCAGCAAACCCGGGCGGCAGGTTGAAGCTTTCTTT. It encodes CASKPGRQVEAFF.

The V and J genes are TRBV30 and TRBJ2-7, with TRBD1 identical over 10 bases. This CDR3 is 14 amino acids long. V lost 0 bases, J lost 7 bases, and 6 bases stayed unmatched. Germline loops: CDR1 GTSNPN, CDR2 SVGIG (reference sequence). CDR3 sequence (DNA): TGTGCCTGGAGTGTACGACAGGGGGCAAGGGAGCAGTACTTC. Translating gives CAWSVRQGAREQYF.

CDR3 sequence (DNA): TGTGCCAGCAGCTTAGGGGTCTTAGGGGAATACGAGCAGTACTTC. Protein product: CASSLGVLGEYEQYF. The chain is built from TRBV7-2 and TRBJ2-7, with D possibly TRBD1 on 5 matching bases. The CDR3 is 15 residues long. The V end lost 1 base, the J end lost 4 bases, and 14 bases lay between the germline ends. Per germline, CDR1 SGHTA and CDR2 FQGNSA. Looking up the rest from reference TRBV7-2 and TRBJ2-7 gives the full variable domain: GAGVSQSPSNKVTEKGKDVELRCDPISGHTALYWYRQSLGQGLEFLIYFQGNSAPDKSGLPSDRFSAERTGGSVSTLTIQRTQQEDSAVYLCASSLGVLGEYEQYFGPGTRLTVT.

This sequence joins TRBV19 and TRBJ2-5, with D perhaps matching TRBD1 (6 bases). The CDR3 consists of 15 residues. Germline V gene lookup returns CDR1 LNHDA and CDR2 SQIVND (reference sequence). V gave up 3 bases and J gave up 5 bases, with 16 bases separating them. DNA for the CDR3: TGTGCCAGTAGTATGCAGAGGGGGTTCGGTGAGACCCAGTACTTC. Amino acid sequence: CASSMQRGFGETQYF.

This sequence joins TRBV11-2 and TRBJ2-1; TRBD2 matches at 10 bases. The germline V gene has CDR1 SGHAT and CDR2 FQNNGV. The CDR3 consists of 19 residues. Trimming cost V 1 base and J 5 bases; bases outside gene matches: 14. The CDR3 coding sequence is TGTGCCAGCAGCTTAGCTCCTAGCGGGAGTTTTCATCAGAACAATGAGCAGTTCTTC. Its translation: CASSLAPSGSFHQNNEQFF.

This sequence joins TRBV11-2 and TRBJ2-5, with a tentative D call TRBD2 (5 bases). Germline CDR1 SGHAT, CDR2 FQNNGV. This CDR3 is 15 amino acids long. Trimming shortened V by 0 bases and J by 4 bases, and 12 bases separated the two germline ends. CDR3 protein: CASSLDFGVRETQYF. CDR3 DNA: TGTGCCAGCAGCTTAGATTTCGGGGTCCGAGAGACCCAGTACTTC.

The CDR3 reads CASSIPGGAWGEKLFF. CDR3 DNA sequence: TGTGCCAGTAGTATACCAGGCGGGGCATGGGGCGAAAAACTGTTTTTT. V usage is TRBV19 and J usage is TRBJ1-4; tentatively, D is TRBD1 (5 bases). Germline-derived CDR1 and CDR2 are LNHDA and SQIVND (reference sequence). V was clipped by 2 bases and J by 8 bases, with 18 bases between them. The CDR3 is 16 amino acids.

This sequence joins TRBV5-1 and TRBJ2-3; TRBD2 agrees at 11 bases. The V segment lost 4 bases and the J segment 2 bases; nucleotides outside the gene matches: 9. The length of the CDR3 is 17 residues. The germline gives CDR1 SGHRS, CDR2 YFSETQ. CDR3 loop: CASSLFGTSGATDTQYF. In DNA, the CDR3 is TGCGCCAGCAGCCTCTTTGGGACTAGCGGAGCCACAGATACGCAGTATTTT.

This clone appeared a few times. The CDR3: CASSLSRGQGNQPQHF. The CDR3 DNA follows: TGTGCCAGCTCATTGTCCAGGGGGCAAGGCAATCAGCCCCAGCATTTT. The rearrangement uses TRBV18 and TRBJ1-5, with 8 bases matching TRBD1. The trim removed 5 bases at V and 2 bases at J, leaving 8 bases unmatched. The germline gives CDR1 KGHSH, CDR2 LQKENI. The CDR3 runs 16 residues.

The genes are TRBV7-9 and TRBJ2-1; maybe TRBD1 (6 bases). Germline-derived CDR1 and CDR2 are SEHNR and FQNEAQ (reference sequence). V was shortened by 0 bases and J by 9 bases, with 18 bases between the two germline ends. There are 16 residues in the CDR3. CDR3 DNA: TGTGCCAGCAGCTTAGCTGGGGGCTCACTTTTCGGTGAGCAGTTCTTC. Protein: CASSLAGGSLFGEQFF.

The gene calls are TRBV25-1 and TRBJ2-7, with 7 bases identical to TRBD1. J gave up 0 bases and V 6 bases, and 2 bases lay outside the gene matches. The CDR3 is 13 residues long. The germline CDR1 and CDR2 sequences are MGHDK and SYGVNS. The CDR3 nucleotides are TGTGCCAGCAGGAGGGACAGCTCCTACGAGCAGTACTTC. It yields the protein CASRRDSSYEQYF.

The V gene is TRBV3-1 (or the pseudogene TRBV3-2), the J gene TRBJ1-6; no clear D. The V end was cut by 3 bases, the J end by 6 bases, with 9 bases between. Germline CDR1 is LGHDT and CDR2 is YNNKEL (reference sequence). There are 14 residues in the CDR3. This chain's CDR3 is CASSHSLINSPLHF. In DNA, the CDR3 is TGTGCCAGCAGCCACAGCCTAATTAATTCACCCCTCCACTTT.

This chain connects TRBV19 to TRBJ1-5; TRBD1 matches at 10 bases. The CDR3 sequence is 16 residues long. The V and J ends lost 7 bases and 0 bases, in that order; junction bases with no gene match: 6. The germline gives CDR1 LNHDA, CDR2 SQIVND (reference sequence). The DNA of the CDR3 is TGTGCCAGTATCGGGACAGGGGTCCATAGCAATCAGCCCCAGCATTTT. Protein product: CASIGTGVHSNQPQHF.

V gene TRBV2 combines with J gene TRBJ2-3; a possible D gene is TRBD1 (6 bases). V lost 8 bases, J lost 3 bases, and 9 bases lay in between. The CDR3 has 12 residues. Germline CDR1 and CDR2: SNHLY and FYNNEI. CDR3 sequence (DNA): TGTGCCAGCCGCGGACAGACAGATACGCAGTATTTT. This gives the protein CASRGQTDTQYF. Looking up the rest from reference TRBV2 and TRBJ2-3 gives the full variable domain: EPEVTQTPSHQVTQMGQEVILRCVPISNHLYFYWYRQILGQKVEFLVSFYNNEISEKSEIFDDQFSVERPDGSNFTLKIRSTKLEDSAMYFCASRGQTDTQYFGPGTRLTVL.

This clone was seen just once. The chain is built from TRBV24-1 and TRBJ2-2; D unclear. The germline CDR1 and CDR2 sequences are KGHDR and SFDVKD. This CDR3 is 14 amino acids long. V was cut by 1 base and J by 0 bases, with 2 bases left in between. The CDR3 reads CATSDFPNTGELFF. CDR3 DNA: TGTGCCACCAGTGATTTCCCGAACACCGGGGAGCTGTTTTTT.

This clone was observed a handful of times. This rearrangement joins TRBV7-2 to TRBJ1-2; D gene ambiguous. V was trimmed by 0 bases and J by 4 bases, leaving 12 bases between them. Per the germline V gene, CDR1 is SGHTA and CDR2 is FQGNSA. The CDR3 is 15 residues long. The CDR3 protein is CASSLALGGSYGYTF. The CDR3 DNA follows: TGTGCCAGCAGCTTAGCGCTTGGAGGGTCCTATGGCTACACCTTC.

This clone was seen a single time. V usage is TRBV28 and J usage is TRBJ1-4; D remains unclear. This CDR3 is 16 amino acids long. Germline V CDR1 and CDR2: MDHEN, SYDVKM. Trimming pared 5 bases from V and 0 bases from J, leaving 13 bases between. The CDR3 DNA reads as TGTGCCAGCAGTCAAGCGGGGATTGCAACTAATGAAAAACTGTTTTTT. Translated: CASSQAGIATNEKLFF.

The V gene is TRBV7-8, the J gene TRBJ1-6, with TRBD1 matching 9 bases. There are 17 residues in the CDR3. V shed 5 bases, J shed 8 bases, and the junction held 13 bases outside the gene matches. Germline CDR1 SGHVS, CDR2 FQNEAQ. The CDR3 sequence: CASSAIKGTGRYSPLHF. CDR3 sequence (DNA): TGTGCCAGCAGCGCGATAAAGGGGACAGGGCGATATTCACCCCTCCACTTT.

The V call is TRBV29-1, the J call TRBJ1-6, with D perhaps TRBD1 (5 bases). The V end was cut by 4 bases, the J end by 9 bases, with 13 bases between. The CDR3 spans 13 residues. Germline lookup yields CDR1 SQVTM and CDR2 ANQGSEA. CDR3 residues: CSVGDDSSSPLHF. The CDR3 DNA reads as TGCAGCGTTGGTGATGACAGCAGTTCACCCCTCCACTTT. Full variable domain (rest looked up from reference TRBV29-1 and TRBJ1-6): SAVISQKPSRDICQRGTSLTIQCQVDSQVTMMFWYRQQPGQSLTLIATANQGSEATYESGFVIDKFPISRPNLTFSTLTVSNMSPEDSSIYLCSVGDDSSSPLHFGNGTRLTVT.